The clone carrying this T cell receptor beta chain showed up many times. Antigen unknown. The TCR beta libraries were generated through quantitative 5'-RACE incorporating molecular barcodes. One entry per CDR3 protein results from TCRdb running MiXCR on the 5' RACE reads. The table records about 240,000 distinct CDR3 sequences, around 7.8% of them present only once. This entry belongs to a study of CD8 T cells in ankylosing spondylitis. The CDR3 covers 17 residues. The germline V gene has CDR1 LNHDA and CDR2 SQIVND (reference sequence). After removal of 3 bases from V and 2 bases from J, the junction contained 12 bases not matched to a gene. Study-level results: Disease-linked clones proved CD8+ and comparatively uncommon in peripheral blood.

This rearrangement joins TRBV19 to TRBJ1-1; 7 nucleotides match TRBD1. Input material: blood, either unsorted or a sorted T cell fraction (not recorded which). The source of this sequence is a male donor with ankylosing spondylitis or in good health (not recorded which). In nucleotides, the CDR3 is TGTGCCAGTAGTATGCGGGGGCTAAACAGGGGAAACACTGAAGCTTTCTTT. It specifies CASSMRGLNRGNTEAFF.